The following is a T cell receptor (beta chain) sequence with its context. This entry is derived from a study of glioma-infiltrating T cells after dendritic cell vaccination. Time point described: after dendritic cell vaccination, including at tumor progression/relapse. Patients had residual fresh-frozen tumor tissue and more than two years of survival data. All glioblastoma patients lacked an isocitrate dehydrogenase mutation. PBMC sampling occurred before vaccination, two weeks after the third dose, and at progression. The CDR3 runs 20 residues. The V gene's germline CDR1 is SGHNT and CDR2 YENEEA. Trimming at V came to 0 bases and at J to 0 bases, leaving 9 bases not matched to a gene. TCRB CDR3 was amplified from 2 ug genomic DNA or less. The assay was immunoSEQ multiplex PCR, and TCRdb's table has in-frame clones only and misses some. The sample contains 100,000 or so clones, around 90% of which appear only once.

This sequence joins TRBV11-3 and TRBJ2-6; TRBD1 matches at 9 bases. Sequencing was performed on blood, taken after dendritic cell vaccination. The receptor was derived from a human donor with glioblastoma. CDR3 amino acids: CASSLDTGGRGFSGANVLTF. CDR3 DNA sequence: TGTGCCAGCAGCTTAGATACAGGGGGCAGGGGCTTCTCTGGGGCCAACGTCCTGACTTTC.